These 21 T cell receptor beta chains originate from one sample sequenced in a study of blood T cell repertoires in COVID-19 (dated by TCRdb to the early 2020s). The library was obtained by the immunoSEQ multiplex PCR assay. TCRdb carries this immuneACCESS record with in-frame sequences only. Its versions omit some clonotypes, under half of them owing to an unresolved V gene in the studies checked, with the rest unexplained. The sample records around 110,000 clones, about nine tenths of which are singletons. The ten largest clones capture 1.8% of the sample. Material for sequencing was peripheral blood. Every receptor here comes from a human donor with active COVID-19. The donor label of this sample is uncertain.

This clone was found once. The gene calls are TRBV3-1 (or the pseudogene TRBV3-2) and TRBJ2-7, with 11 nucleotides matching TRBD1. V shed 5 bases and J 7 bases; nucleotides not matched to a gene: 10. Per the germline V gene, CDR1 is LGHDT and CDR2 is YNNKEL (reference sequence). This CDR3 spans 15 amino acids. This chain's CDR3 is CASSERTGGWGEQYF. In DNA, the CDR3 is TGTGCCAGCAGCGAGCGGACAGGGGGCTGGGGGGAGCAGTACTTC.

V usage is TRBV12-3 or TRBV12-4 and J usage is TRBJ2-7; no definite D call. The CDR3 contains 12 residues. Deletions cut 4 bases from V and 0 bases from J, with 4 bases between. The CDR3 nucleotides are TGTGCCAGCAGTTCAGACTCCTACGAGCAGTACTTC. Translation: CASSSDSYEQYF.

The V call is TRBV3-1 (or the pseudogene TRBV3-2), the J call TRBJ2-5; D not certain. CDR3 length: 14 residues. V was pared by 1 base and J by 4 bases, with 10 bases between. The germline gives CDR1 LGHDT, CDR2 YNNKEL (reference sequence). CDR3 bases: TGTGCCAGCAGCCAAGGGGTAGGCGGAGAGACCCAGTACTTC. Translated, it gives CASSQGVGGETQYF.

This sequence joins TRBV4-3 and TRBJ2-7; TRBD2 matches at 8 bases. J was trimmed by 3 bases and V by 0 bases; bases with no gene match: 10. The germline V gene has CDR1 LGHNA and CDR2 YSLEER. CDR3 size: 17 residues. Here the CDR3 DNA reads TGCGCCAGCAGCCAAGAACGTTTCCGGGGGGGCCTCTACGAGCAGTACTTC. This codes for CASSQERFRGGLYEQYF.

The chain uses TRBV5-6 and TRBJ1-1; TRBD1 matches 7 bases. V was pared by 3 bases and J by 0 bases, with 5 bases of the junction left unmatched. The CDR3 contains 15 residues. The germline V gene encodes CDR1 SGHDT and CDR2 YYEEEE. Here the CDR3 reads CASSYPGTVNTEAFF. The CDR3 DNA reads TGTGCCAGCAGCTACCCCGGGACAGTGAACACTGAAGCTTTCTTT.

This chain uses TRBV7-2 with TRBJ1-5; D is uncertain. Germline V gives CDR1 SGHTA, CDR2 FQGNSA. The CDR3 covers 14 residues. V shed 1 base and J shed 6 bases, with 10 bases lying between them. CDR3 nucleotide sequence: TGTGCCAGCAGCTTAGTGCAGGTTCGTCAGCCCCAGCATTTT. The encoded protein is CASSLVQVRQPQHF.

This chain's CDR3 is CASSRQGDGYTF. For the CDR3, the DNA is TGTGCCAGCTCACGACAGGGGGATGGCTACACCTTC. The chain has TRBV18 and TRBJ1-2; TRBD1 matches at 9 bases. CDR3 size: 12 residues. The V segment lost 4 bases and the J segment 6 bases; nucleotides outside the gene matches: 0. The V gene's germline CDR1 is KGHSH and CDR2 LQKENI.

V is TRBV5-1 and J is TRBJ2-2; perhaps TRBD1 as D (6 bases). Germline CDR1 is SGHRS and CDR2 is YFSETQ. CDR3 length: 17 residues. The V gene lost 0 bases and the J gene lost 0 bases, with 12 bases spanning the gap. This CDR3 reads CASSLAKGTTNTGELFF. For the CDR3, the DNA is TGCGCCAGCAGCTTGGCAAAGGGGACAACGAACACCGGGGAGCTGTTTTTT.

V and J are TRBV14 and TRBJ2-5; TRBD1 matches at 7 bases. With V trimmed by 5 bases and J by 4 bases, 7 bases remained unmatched. CDR1 is SGHDN, CDR2 FVKESK, per germline. The CDR3 is made up of 14 amino acids. The CDR3 region is CASSFLPGGETQYF. CDR3 nucleotides: TGTGCCAGCAGCTTTTTACCAGGGGGAGAGACCCAGTACTTC.

The chain's CDR3 is CASSRWTSGGESEQFF. CDR3 DNA: TGCGCCAGCAGCCGATGGACTAGCGGGGGGGAAAGCGAGCAGTTCTTC. J is TRBJ2-1 and V is TRBV5-1; 15 bases are a match to TRBD2. Germline CDR1 SGHRS, CDR2 YFSETQ. The CDR3 runs to 16 residues. V lost 4 bases, J lost 10 bases, and 9 bases stayed unmatched.

This clone has a single count. This rearrangement joins TRBV11-3 to TRBJ2-3; 10 positions match TRBD1. CDR3 size: 16 residues. The germline V gene has CDR1 SGHNT and CDR2 YENEEA. The V gene end was trimmed by 6 bases and the J gene end by 3 bases; junction bases not matched to a gene: 9. DNA for the CDR3: TGTGCCAGCAGTGGAGACAGGGGGCTTAGTACAGATACGCAGTATTTT. Amino acid sequence: CASSGDRGLSTDTQYF.

The chain has TRBV5-4 and TRBJ2-7, with 7 nucleotides matching TRBD1. Trimming cost V 3 bases and J 3 bases; bases outside gene matches: 12. CDR3 length equals 16 residues. Germline CDR1 is SGHNT and CDR2 is YYREEE (reference sequence). CDR3 DNA: TGTGCCAGCAGCTCAGTATCGACAGGGCGAGTCTACGAGCAGTACTTC. It encodes CASSSVSTGRVYEQYF.

In DNA, the CDR3 is TGTGCCAGCAGAACCACCAGCGGGGGGGCCAATGAGCAGTTCTTC. Translated: CASRTTSGGANEQFF. This rearrangement joins TRBV6-5 to TRBJ2-1; 10 bases are a match to TRBD2. CDR3 length: 15 amino acids. Losses at the gene ends were 6 bases for V and 6 bases for J; bases not matched to a gene: 8. The germline CDR1 and CDR2 sequences are MNHEY and SVGAGI.

This clone showed up just once. The V call is TRBV30, the J call TRBJ2-7; 12 bases are a match to TRBD1. Germline V CDR1 and CDR2: GTSNPN, SVGIG (reference sequence). This CDR3 region has 14 residues. J was trimmed by 4 bases and V by 0 bases; bases with no gene match: 1. The DNA of the CDR3 is TGTGCCTGGAGTGTGGGACAGGGGGCTTACGAGCAGTACTTC. This gives the protein CAWSVGQGAYEQYF.

The chain recombines TRBV12-3 or TRBV12-4 with TRBJ1-3, with a tentative D call TRBD1 (5 bases). V was trimmed by 5 bases and J by 8 bases, leaving 13 bases between them. The CDR3 spans 13 residues. DNA for the CDR3: TGTGCCAGCAGTATCCGCCGGGGGGACACCATATATTTT. Its protein is CASSIRRGDTIYF.

This clone appeared a single time. The rearrangement links TRBV11-2 to TRBJ1-6; perhaps TRBD1 as D (5 bases). The CDR3 spans 16 residues. The V gene's germline CDR1 is SGHAT and CDR2 FQNNGV. Between the trimmed V and J ends, which lost 5 bases and 7 bases, there was a span of 18 bases. For the CDR3, the DNA is TGTGCCAGCAGCCAACCCAGGGTGCTGTGGAATTCACCCCTCCACTTT. This encodes CASSQPRVLWNSPLHF.

This sequence joins TRBV6-5 and TRBJ2-7; D is possibly TRBD2 (6 bases). This CDR3 is built from 15 residues. V was pared by 6 bases and J by 3 bases, with 18 bases between. CDR1 and CDR2 (germline): MNHEY, SVGAGI. CDR3 DNA: TGTGCCAGCAGGGATCCGGGCGGGGCGATCTACGAGCAGTACTTC. It translates to CASRDPGGAIYEQYF.

This sequence joins TRBV6-6 and TRBJ1-1; 7 nucleotides agree with TRBD1. This CDR3 comprises 13 residues. Germline V gives CDR1 MNHNY, CDR2 SVGAGI (reference sequence). Trimming at V came to 10 bases and at J to 6 bases, leaving 11 bases not matched to a gene. The CDR3 loop is CATVRGRGAEAFF. The DNA for the CDR3 is TGTGCCACTGTGAGGGGGCGAGGCGCTGAAGCTTTCTTT.

This rearrangement joins TRBV4-1 to TRBJ2-3; 8 bases are shared with TRBD2. The CDR3 is 14 residues long. The germline gives CDR1 MGHRA, CDR2 YSYEKL. V was pared by 4 bases and J by 1 base, with 1 base of the junction left unmatched. DNA of the CDR3: TGCGCCAGCAGCCGTAGCGGGGGCACAGATACGCAGTATTTT. Its protein is CASSRSGGTDTQYF.

J is TRBJ2-7 and V is TRBV13; 9 bases are a match to TRBD1. This CDR3 is 13 amino acids long. Germline-derived CDR1 and CDR2 are PRHDT and FYEKMQ (reference sequence). V shed 5 bases and J 7 bases; nucleotides not matched to a gene: 6. CDR3 protein: CASSLQGAGEQYF. DNA of the CDR3: TGTGCCAGCAGCCTACAGGGGGCGGGGGAGCAGTACTTC. Drawing the rest from reference TRBV13 and TRBJ2-7, the complete variable domain is AAGVIQSPRHLIKEKRETATLKCYPIPRHDTVYWYQQGPGQDPQFLISFYEKMQSDKGSIPDRFSAQQFSDYHSELNMSSLELGDSALYFCASSLQGAGEQYFGPGTRLTVT.

V and J are TRBV6-1 and TRBJ2-2; the match to TRBD1 covers 10 bases. The CDR3 extends over 16 amino acids. V was clipped by 2 bases and J by 5 bases; unmatched bases: 5. CDR1 is MNHNS, CDR2 SASEGT, per germline. In DNA, the CDR3 is TGTGCCAGCAGTGAATTTATGGGACAGGGGACCGGGGAGCTGTTTTTT. This sequence encodes CASSEFMGQGTGELFF.